The 32 T cell receptor beta chains listed next were all sequenced from one sample in a study of beta chain features in type 1 diabetes. Study-wide points: Type 1 diabetes patients had moderately but significantly shorter TCRB CDR3s in all four CD4+ subsets.

These TCRs' antigens remain unknown. Of the isolated RNA, all was reverse transcribed, and so the sequenced material was expressed TCRB transcripts. Libraries were prepared by immunoSEQ multiplex PCR; TCRdb keeps only in-frame clonotypes and omits some of them. The sample has around 120,000 clones; roughly 17% are singletons. Material for sequencing was central memory CD4+ T cells from blood. The origin of the receptors is a man between 18 and 35 years old with type 1 diabetes.

The V call is TRBV11-2, the J call TRBJ2-3; D call uncertain. V was clipped by 4 bases and J by 2 bases, with 10 bases between them. Germline loops: CDR1 SGHAT, CDR2 FQNNGV. The CDR3 contains 14 residues. The chain's CDR3 is CASSSQGHTDTQYF. The CDR3, as DNA: TGTGCCAGCAGCTCTCAAGGGCACACAGATACGCAGTATTTT.

This clone was seen many times. The chain uses TRBV18 and TRBJ2-7; 8 bases fit TRBD2. Germline CDR1 and CDR2: KGHSH and LQKENI. Trimming cost V 3 bases and J 3 bases; bases outside gene matches: 4. The CDR3 runs 14 residues. The CDR3 DNA reads TGTGCCAGCTCACCGGGACTAGTAAACTACGAGCAGTACTTC. This sequence encodes CASSPGLVNYEQYF.

The chain links TRBV6-5 to TRBJ2-7; 13 bases agree with TRBD2. Germline-derived CDR1 and CDR2 are MNHEY and SVGAGI. With V trimmed by 6 bases and J by 10 bases, 6 bases remained unmatched. This CDR3 has 13 amino acids. The CDR3: CASRPGLAGPQYF. CDR3 DNA sequence: TGTGCCAGCAGGCCGGGACTAGCGGGGCCCCAGTACTTC.

V gene TRBV25-1 combines with J gene TRBJ2-4, with 7 bases matching TRBD2. V was pared by 3 bases and J by 1 base, with 6 bases of the junction left unmatched. The germline V gene encodes CDR1 MGHDK and CDR2 SYGVNS. CDR3 length: 16 amino acids. The CDR3 sequence is CASSEGREWAKNIQYF. CDR3 DNA sequence: TGTGCCAGCAGTGAGGGGCGGGAGTGGGCCAAAAACATTCAGTACTTC.

The gene calls are TRBV14 and TRBJ2-3; D unclear. Germline CDR1 is SGHDN and CDR2 is FVKESK. The CDR3 covers 14 residues. The germline V and J ends were trimmed by 4 bases and 1 base, with 9 bases remaining between them. The CDR3, as DNA: TGTGCCAGCAGCCCGGTGGTGGGCACAGATACGCAGTATTTT. This codes for CASSPVVGTDTQYF.

This sequence joins TRBV30 and TRBJ1-1; no clear D gene. V was trimmed by 3 bases and J by 8 bases, leaving 19 bases between them. The V gene's germline CDR1 is GTSNPN and CDR2 SVGIG (reference sequence). The CDR3 is 14 amino acids. DNA for the CDR3: TGTGCCTGGAGATCGCCGGGCAAGGGCCCCGAAGCTTTCTTT. This gives the protein CAWRSPGKGPEAFF.

The CDR3 here is CASSRSGRTDTQYF. The DNA for the CDR3 is TGTGCCAGCTCCCGTAGCGGGCGCACAGATACGCAGTATTTT. The chain employs TRBV18 and TRBJ2-3; TRBD2 matches at 7 bases. The CDR3 loop spans 14 amino acids. Trimming cost V 6 bases and J 1 base; bases outside gene matches: 4. Per germline, CDR1 KGHSH and CDR2 LQKENI.

There are a few counts of this clone. This rearrangement joins TRBV7-2 to TRBJ1-2; maybe TRBD1 (5 bases). The CDR3 length is 14 residues. V lost 3 bases and J 2 bases, leaving 10 bases between the germline ends. Germline lookup yields CDR1 SGHTA and CDR2 FQGNSA. CDR3 sequence reads: CASSLGVTNYGYTF. CDR3 in DNA: TGTGCCAGCAGCTTGGGGGTTACCAACTATGGCTACACCTTC.

CDR3 nucleotide sequence: TGTGCCAGCAGCGTAGCTCCGGGGCTGAACACCGGGGAGCTGTTTTTT. Protein product: CASSVAPGLNTGELFF. This chain links TRBV9 with TRBJ2-2; D tentatively reads TRBD1 or TRBD2 (5 bases each). The CDR3 sequence is 16 residues long. In germline, CDR1 is SGDLS, CDR2 YYNGEE. Trimming took off 0 bases at V and 1 base at J, with 10 bases between the two ends.

This chain links TRBV29-1 with TRBJ2-2; D is perhaps TRBD1 (7 bases). This CDR3 is built from 14 residues. Deletions cut 4 bases from V and 0 bases from J, with 9 bases between. Per germline, CDR1 SQVTM and CDR2 ANQGSEA. DNA for the CDR3: TGCAGCGTTGGCAGGGGGGCGAACACCGGGGAGCTGTTTTTT. Encoded protein: CSVGRGANTGELFF.

This clone was picked up a small number of times. This sequence joins TRBV7-6 and TRBJ2-7; 12 nucleotides match TRBD2. The CDR3 extends over 17 amino acids. With 1 base clipped from V and 2 bases from J, the junction kept 6 bases outside the gene matches. Germline V gene data show CDR1 as SGHVS and CDR2 as FNYEAQ. CDR3 DNA sequence: TGTGCCAGCAGCTTAGGAGTCCCTAGCGGGGGGGCCTACGAGCAGTACTTC. This translates into CASSLGVPSGGAYEQYF.

Only a few counts were recorded for this clone. The gene calls are TRBV7-2 and TRBJ1-2, with D hard to call. V was trimmed by 3 bases and J by 12 bases, leaving 20 bases between them. The germline CDR1 and CDR2 sequences are SGHTA and FQGNSA. CDR3 length: 14 amino acids. The CDR3 bases are TGTGCCAGCAGCTTTTTCGTATCTGAGGAGGGAAACACCTTC. This sequence encodes CASSFFVSEEGNTF. Combining the CDR3 with reference TRBV7-2 and TRBJ1-2 gives the whole variable domain GAGVSQSPSNKVTEKGKDVELRCDPISGHTALYWYRQSLGQGLEFLIYFQGNSAPDKSGLPSDRFSAERTGGSVSTLTIQRTQQEDSAVYLCASSFFVSEEGNTFGSGTRLTVV.

This clone was observed a handful of times. The chain has TRBV6-5 and TRBJ2-5; 7 nucleotides line up with TRBD2. Trimming took 4 bases from V and 2 from J; bases not matched to a gene: 7. The CDR3 contains 15 residues. Germline loops: CDR1 MNHEY, CDR2 SVGAGI. Written as DNA, the CDR3 is TGTGCCAGCAGTTCCCTAGCGGAGGGTCAAGAGACCCAGTACTTC. This translates into CASSSLAEGQETQYF.

This clone was detected only a few times. This chain joins TRBV9 and TRBJ2-5; 10 positions agree with TRBD2. The V gene's germline CDR1 is SGDLS and CDR2 YYNGEE. V lost 2 bases to trimming and J lost 4 bases; unmatched junction nucleotides: 8. The CDR3 runs 16 residues. The CDR3 bases are TGTGCCAGCAGCGTCTCTAGCGGGAGCGTAGGAGAGACCCAGTACTTC. It encodes CASSVSSGSVGETQYF.

Only a few counts were recorded for this clone. The chain is built from TRBV5-1 and TRBJ2-6; D is undetermined. The germline CDR1 and CDR2 sequences are SGHRS and YFSETQ. The germline V and J ends were trimmed by 0 bases and 5 bases, with 9 bases remaining between them. The CDR3 has 15 amino acids. CDR3 amino acids: CASSLGAEWANVLTF. In DNA form, the CDR3 reads TGCGCCAGCAGCTTGGGGGCGGAATGGGCCAACGTCCTGACTTTC.

This clone appeared a few times. J is TRBJ2-3 and V is TRBV19; D call uncertain. The length of the CDR3 is 12 residues. The germline V gene encodes CDR1 LNHDA and CDR2 SQIVND (reference sequence). V was shortened by 5 bases and J by 2 bases, with 5 bases between the two germline ends. The chain's CDR3 is CASSPTTDTQYF. The CDR3 DNA reads TGTGCCAGTAGTCCGACCACAGATACGCAGTATTTT.

About this clone: It differs at one base from a far larger clone, so likely a read error. This chain uses TRBV29-1 with TRBJ1-5, with D possibly matching TRBD1 (6 bases). Per the germline V gene, CDR1 is SQVTM and CDR2 is ANQGSEA. CDR3 size: 14 residues. CDR3 loop: CIVATGNSNQPQHF. The CDR3 DNA sequence: TGCATCGTCGCGACAGGAAACTCCAATCAGCCCCAGCATTTT.

This clone occurred many times. Different DNA sequences within this sample yield the same CDR3. The J gene is TRBJ2-5, the V gene TRBV20-1, with no clear D. V was clipped by 5 bases and J by 4 bases, with 8 bases between them. In germline, CDR1 is DFQATT, CDR2 SNEGSKA (reference sequence). This CDR3 region has 11 residues. CDR3 DNA: TGCAGTGCTCGTGGGCCAGAGACCCAGTACTTC. It encodes CSARGPETQYF.

This chain uses TRBV11-2 with TRBJ2-3, with D perhaps assigned TRBD1 or TRBD2 (5 bases each). With 8 bases removed from V and 9 bases from J, the gap between germline ends came to 21 bases. Germline V gene lookup returns CDR1 SGHAT and CDR2 FQNNGV. CDR3 length equals 14 residues. The CDR3 region has the DNA TGTGCCAGCCGAGGACACGAGAGCGGCCCGACGCAGTATTTT. It translates to CASRGHESGPTQYF.

This sequence joins TRBV6-6 and TRBJ2-7, with D possibly matching TRBD1 (6 bases). CDR3 length: 13 residues. V was trimmed by 4 bases and J by 4 bases, leaving 11 bases between them. CDR1 and CDR2 (germline): MNHNY, SVGAGI (reference sequence). The CDR3 reads CASSSNRVYEQYF. CDR3 DNA: TGTGCCAGCAGTTCCAACAGGGTTTACGAGCAGTACTTC.

The V call is TRBV12-5, the J call TRBJ2-6, with D uncertain. This CDR3 is 14 amino acids long. Germline values: CDR1 LGHNT, CDR2 FRNRAP. Trimming took 6 bases from V and 1 from J, leaving 7 bases between them. CDR3 region: CASGTGSGANVLTF. In DNA, the CDR3 is TGTGCTAGTGGCACTGGGTCTGGGGCCAACGTCCTGACTTTC.

This clone was recorded many times. This sequence joins TRBV5-8 and TRBJ2-5, with D possibly TRBD1 on 5 matching bases. The CDR3 has 15 residues. Germline assignment: CDR1 SGHTS and CDR2 YDEGEE. Trimming left V 7 bases short and J 1 base short, with 17 bases between. In nucleotides, the CDR3 is TGTGCCAGCGGCAGGGAAGGGTATCTCCAAGAGACCCAGTACTTC. Translating it yields CASGREGYLQETQYF.

The chain uses TRBV18 and TRBJ2-5; TRBD2 might be the D (6 bases). This CDR3 is 15 amino acids long. The germline V gene has CDR1 KGHSH and CDR2 LQKENI. V was pared by 4 bases and J by 2 bases, with 14 bases between. Here the CDR3 DNA reads TGTGCCAGCTCACTGGAGGGCCTGGGGCAAGAGACCCAGTACTTC. As protein: CASSLEGLGQETQYF.

This chain connects TRBV4-1 to TRBJ2-5; 10 nucleotides agree with TRBD1. The CDR3 contains 15 residues. Germline lookup yields CDR1 MGHRA and CDR2 YSYEKL. The junction had 4 bases not matched to a gene; V was cut back by 2 bases and J by 4 bases. CDR3 residues: CASSQWDRGPETQYF. DNA of the CDR3: TGCGCCAGCAGCCAATGGGACAGGGGCCCAGAGACCCAGTACTTC.

J is TRBJ2-1 and V is TRBV7-9; 9 bases are a match to TRBD2. The CDR3 has 19 residues. Germline assignment: CDR1 SEHNR and CDR2 FQNEAQ (reference sequence). With 5 bases clipped from V and 4 bases from J, the junction kept 18 bases outside the gene matches. CDR3: CASSRLIAGATFLYNEQFF. CDR3 DNA: TGTGCCAGCAGCCGTCTGATAGCGGGGGCAACCTTTTTATACAATGAGCAGTTCTTC. The variable domain in full, completed from reference TRBV7-9 and TRBJ2-1, reads DTGVSQNPRHKITKRGQNVTFRCDPISEHNRLYWYRQTLGQGPEFLTYFQNEAQLEKSRLLSDRFSAERPKGSFSTLEIQRTEQGDSAMYLCASSRLIAGATFLYNEQFFGPGTRLTVL.

J is TRBJ2-1 and V is TRBV4-2; TRBD2 aligns across 14 bases. The CDR3 loop spans 18 amino acids. The V segment lost 0 bases and the J segment 6 bases; nucleotides outside the gene matches: 7. Germline V lookup: CDR1 LGHNA, CDR2 YNFKEQ. The CDR3 bases are TGTGCCAGCAGCCAAGATGGTGTAGGGACTAGCGGGAGCAATGAGCAGTTCTTC. Translated, it gives CASSQDGVGTSGSNEQFF.

The CDR3 DNA sequence: TGTGCCAGCAGTCCGCAAATTTTGGGGAACCCCTACAATGAGCAGTTCTTC. Its protein product is CASSPQILGNPYNEQFF. The gene calls are TRBV27 and TRBJ2-1; D not certain. The V gene's germline CDR1 is MNHEY and CDR2 SMNVEV (reference sequence). There are 17 residues in the CDR3. V was shortened by 5 bases and J by 2 bases, with 19 bases between the two germline ends.

J is TRBJ2-1 and V is TRBV5-1, with 7 bases fitting TRBD2. Germline trimming cut 1 base from V and 5 bases from J; bases unmatched to any gene: 3. CDR3 length: 14 amino acids. Germline CDR1 is SGHRS and CDR2 is YFSETQ. CDR3 amino acids: CASSLFAGDNEQFF. Written as DNA, the CDR3 is TGCGCCAGCAGCTTGTTCGCGGGAGACAATGAGCAGTTCTTC.

This clone was counted a few times. This chain links TRBV11-3 with TRBJ2-3, with no clear D. CDR3 size: 14 residues. Germline V gene sequence: CDR1 SGHNT, CDR2 YENEEA. V was cut by 5 bases and J by 4 bases, with 13 bases left in between. In nucleotides, the CDR3 is TGTGCCAGCAGCCCATTAATGCGGCCAGATACGCAGTATTTT. This encodes CASSPLMRPDTQYF.

This clone was counted at least ten times. V gene TRBV7-2 combines with J gene TRBJ1-2; D gene ambiguous. CDR3 length: 16 amino acids. Germline V CDR1 and CDR2: SGHTA, FQGNSA. The V end was cut by 0 bases, the J end by 1 base, with 12 bases between. The CDR3 bases are TGTGCCAGCAGCTTAGCGAGGCGGGGTAATAACTATGGCTACACCTTC. This encodes CASSLARRGNNYGYTF.

The CDR3 loop is CSVLRERTEAFF. CDR3 coding DNA: TGCAGCGTTCTCAGGGAACGCACTGAAGCTTTCTTT. The genes are TRBV29-1 and TRBJ1-1, with D perhaps matching TRBD1 (5 bases). Trimming took 5 bases from V and 4 from J, leaving 11 bases between them. CDR3 size: 12 residues. Germline V gives CDR1 SQVTM, CDR2 ANQGSEA. Together with reference TRBV29-1 and TRBJ1-1, the CDR3 gives the full variable domain: SAVISQKPSRDICQRGTSLTIQCQVDSQVTMMFWYRQQPGQSLTLIATANQGSEATYESGFVIDKFPISRPNLTFSTLTVSNMSPEDSSIYLCSVLRERTEAFFGQGTRLTVV.

The table lists this clone with many counts. The chain has TRBV7-9 and TRBJ2-1, with TRBD2 matching over 9 bases. This CDR3 region has 14 residues. From germline, CDR1 is SEHNR and CDR2 FQNEAQ (reference sequence). V trimming: 10 bases; J trimming: 6 bases; junction bases outside the gene matches: 10. CDR3 coding DNA: TGTGCCACCACCGTAGCGGGAGAGGGCAATGAGCAGTTCTTC. It is translated as CATTVAGEGNEQFF.